This TCR beta chain was identified in a study of blood T cells in healthy people across ages. There are 12 residues in the CDR3. Between the trimmed V and J ends, which lost 2 bases and 12 bases, there was a span of 11 bases. Germline V lookup: CDR1 SGHTA, CDR2 FQGNSA. Donation came from healthy Caucasian individuals in Russia who were aged 6 to 90. There are a few counts of this clonotype. Its antigen remains unidentified. General study findings and limits: Investigators viewed diversity estimates from one million T cells as underestimates, the study reported.

Next came a second PCR, run for about 7 to 12 cycles, which used a sample-barcoded 5' primer along with a J-beta primer mix. One entry per CDR3 protein results from TCRdb running MiXCR on the 5' RACE reads. Of 380,000 or so distinct CDR3 sequences listed, over 45% are singletons. This receptor was obtained from a man aged 55 to 70 in good health. Sequencing used blood. V and J are TRBV7-2 and TRBJ2-1; no clear D. The CDR3: CASSLPDPGQFF. DNA of the CDR3: TGTGCCAGCAGCTTACCCGACCCCGGGCAGTTCTTC.